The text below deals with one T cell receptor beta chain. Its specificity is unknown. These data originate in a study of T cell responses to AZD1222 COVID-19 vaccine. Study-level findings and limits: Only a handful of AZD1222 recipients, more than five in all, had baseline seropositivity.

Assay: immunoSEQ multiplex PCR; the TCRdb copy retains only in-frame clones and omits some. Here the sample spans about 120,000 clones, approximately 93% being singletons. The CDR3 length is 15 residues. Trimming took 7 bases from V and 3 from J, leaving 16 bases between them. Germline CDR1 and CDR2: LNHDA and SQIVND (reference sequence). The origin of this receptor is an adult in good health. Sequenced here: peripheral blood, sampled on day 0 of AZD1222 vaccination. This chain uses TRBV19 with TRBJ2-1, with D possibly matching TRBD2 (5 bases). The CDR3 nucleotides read TGTGCCAGTACCCCCCGAGGGCTACTCTACAATGAGCAGTTCTTC. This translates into CASTPRGLLYNEQFF.